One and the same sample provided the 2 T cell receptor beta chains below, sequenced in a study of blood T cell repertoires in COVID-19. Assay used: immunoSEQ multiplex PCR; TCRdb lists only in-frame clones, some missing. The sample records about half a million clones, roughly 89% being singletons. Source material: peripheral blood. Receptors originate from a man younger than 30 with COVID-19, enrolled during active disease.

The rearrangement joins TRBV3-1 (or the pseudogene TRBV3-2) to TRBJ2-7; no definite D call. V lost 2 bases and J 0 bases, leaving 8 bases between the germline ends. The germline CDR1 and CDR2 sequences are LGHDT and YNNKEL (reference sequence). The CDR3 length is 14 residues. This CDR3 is CASSQRQVSYEQYF. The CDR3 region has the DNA TGTGCCAGCAGCCAAAGGCAGGTCTCCTACGAGCAGTACTTC.

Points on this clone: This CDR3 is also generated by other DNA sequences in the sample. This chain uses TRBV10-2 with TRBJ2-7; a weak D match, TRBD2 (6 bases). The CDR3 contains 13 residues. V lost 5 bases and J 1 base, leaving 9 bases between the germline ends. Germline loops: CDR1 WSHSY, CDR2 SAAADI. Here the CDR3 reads CASSRDSSYEQYF. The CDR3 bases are TGCGCCAGCAGTCGGGACTCATCCTACGAGCAGTACTTC.